Listed below are T cell receptor beta chains from one sample, sequenced in a study of blood T cell repertoires in COVID-19. TCRdb keeps only in-frame clones here, not all; method: immunoSEQ multiplex PCR. This table has approximately 450,000 clones, more than 80% appearing once. The sample was PBMCs or T cells enriched from blood (not recorded which). Source of these receptors: a man under 40 who had recovered from COVID-19. The CDR3 runs from the conserved cysteine through the conserved F or W. The D gene is left open where the match is weak. Size is omitted from some rows. Given values are once, few, many or a class for expanded clones.

>once|TRBV5-6|NA|TRBJ1-5
TGTGCCAGCAGCTTGGCCACAGGGCGCAATCAGCCCCAGCATTTT
CASSLATGRNQPQHF
>NA|TRBV18|TRBD2|TRBJ2-2
TGTGCCAGCTCATCAAACGGGGGGACCGGGGAGCTGTTTTTT
CASSSNGGTGELFF
>NA|TRBV6-5|NA|TRBJ1-2
TGTGCCAGCACCGAAAGGGCGGACAGTAACTATGGCTACACCTTC
CASTERADSNYGYTF
>NA|TRBV6-5|TRBD1|TRBJ1-2
TGTGCCAGCGCTGGGGACAGGGATCTGTATGGCTACACCTTC
CASAGDRDLYGYTF
>NA|TRBV7-9|TRBD1|TRBJ2-1
TGTGCCAGCAGCCCCAGACAGGGCTACAATGAGCAGTTCTTC
CASSPRQGYNEQFF
>NA|TRBV2|TRBD1|TRBJ1-6
TGTGCCAGCAGTCATCCTACTTCCGGGACAGGGTTAAGCTCCTATAATTCACCCCTCCACTTT
CASSHPTSGTGLSSYNSPLHF
>few|TRBV7-2|TRBD1|TRBJ1-5
TGTGCCAGCGAGTCGGGACAGGGGAGCCAGCCCCAGCATTTT
CASESGQGSQPQHF
>once|TRBV14|NA|TRBJ1-1
TGTGCCAGCAGCCAAGCAGGATCCACTGAAGCTTTCTTT
CASSQAGSTEAFF
>NA|TRBV18|TRBD1|TRBJ1-2
TGTGCCAGCTCAGCTTTACCCGGGACAGGTACCGCTAACTATGGCTACACCTTC
CASSALPGTGTANYGYTF
>NA|TRBV10-3|TRBD1|TRBJ2-2
TGTGCCATCAAGGGGACAGGGGACACCGGGGAGCTGTTTTTT
CAIKGTGDTGELFF
>once|TRBV11-3|NA|TRBJ2-1
TGTGCCAGCAGCTGGGCGACGTCGGCCCATGAGCAGTTCTTC
CASSWATSAHEQFF
>NA|TRBV7-2|NA|TRBJ1-5
TGTGCCAGCAGCTTTACGGGCAATCAGCCCCAGCATTTT
CASSFTGNQPQHF
>once|TRBV29-1|NA|TRBJ2-1
TGCAGCGTTGGGTACGGGAACGGAGGGTGGAATGAGCAGTTCTTC
CSVGYGNGGWNEQFF
>NA|TRBV6-1|TRBD1|TRBJ2-7
TGTGCCAGCAGTGAAAGGGACAGGGACGAGCAGTACTTC
CASSERDRDEQYF
>NA|TRBV5-4|NA|TRBJ2-7
TGTGCCAGCAGCTTGAGCCAGGGATGGGAGCAGTACTTC
CASSLSQGWEQYF
>NA|TRBV10-1|TRBD1|TRBJ2-2
TGCGCCAGCAGTGGTCAGGGGGACACCGGGGAGCTGTTTTTT
CASSGQGDTGELFF
>NA|TRBV24-1|NA|TRBJ2-5
TGTGCCACCAGTGATTTTATCGGGGTAGGGGAGACCCAGTACTTC
CATSDFIGVGETQYF
>NA|TRBV20-1|TRBD2|TRBJ2-5
TGCAGTGCCCTCGGGAGGGAGACCCAGTACTTC
CSALGRETQYF
>once|TRBV7-9|TRBD2|TRBJ2-1
TGTGCCAGCACCATGGGACTAGCGGGAGGATACAATGAGCAGTTCTTC
CASTMGLAGGYNEQFF
>NA|TRBV2|NA|TRBJ2-7
TGTGCCAGCAGTGTGGGCAGGGGCTACGAGCAGTACTTC
CASSVGRGYEQYF
>NA|TRBV4-1|TRBD2|TRBJ2-3
TGCGCCAGCAGCCAAAGCGGGACTACAGATACGCAGTATTTT
CASSQSGTTDTQYF